This TCR beta chain was identified during a study of post-analysis software for immune sequencing data. The study, taken as a whole, reports: Batch-matched samples strongly co-clustered by F measure.

A word on this clonotype: Its specificity is not known.

Libraries were made from TCR beta cDNA, and they carried unique molecular identifiers. T cells numbering about 0.95 to 10 million gave rise to roughly 0.5 million cDNA molecules. TCRdb fed the PCR reads into MiXCR, producing one record per CDR3 protein. The sample has about 500,000 distinct CDR3 sequences, under 55% seen once. This clonotype originated in a girl aged 5-17 years with multiple sclerosis. Sequencing was carried out using blood.

This chain's CDR3 is CASSLSSGGGEQFF. DNA for the CDR3: TGTGCCAGCAGTTTAAGTTCGGGGGGGGGTGAGCAGTTCTTC. The chain recombines TRBV27 with TRBJ2-1; the match to TRBD2 covers 8 bases. Germline CDR1 and CDR2: MNHEY and SMNVEV (reference sequence). The ends lost 2 bases at V and 9 bases at J; junction bases unmatched: 6. This CDR3 has 14 residues.